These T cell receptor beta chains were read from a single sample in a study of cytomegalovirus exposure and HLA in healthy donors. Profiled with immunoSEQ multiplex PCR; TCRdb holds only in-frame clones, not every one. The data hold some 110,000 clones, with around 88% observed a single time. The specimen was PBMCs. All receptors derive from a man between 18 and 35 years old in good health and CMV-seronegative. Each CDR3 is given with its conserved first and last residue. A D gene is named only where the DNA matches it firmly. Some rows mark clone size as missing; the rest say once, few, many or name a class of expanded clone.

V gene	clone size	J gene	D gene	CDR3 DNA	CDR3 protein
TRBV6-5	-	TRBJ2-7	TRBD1	TGTGCCAGCAGTTACTCACAGGGGTCGGGCGAGCAGTACTTC	CASSYSQGSGEQYF
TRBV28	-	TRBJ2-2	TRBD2	TGTGCCAGCAGTTGGGACTATTCAACCGGGGAGCTGTTTTTT	CASSWDYSTGELFF
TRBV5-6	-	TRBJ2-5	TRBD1	TGTGCCAGCAGCTTGGTGACAGGGGTCGAGACCCAGTACTTC	CASSLVTGVETQYF
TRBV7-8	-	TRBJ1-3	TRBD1	TGTGCCAGCAGCCCCGGGACAGCCTCTGGAAACACCATATATTTT	CASSPGTASGNTIYF
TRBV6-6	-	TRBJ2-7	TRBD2	TGTGCCAGCAGTTACGTGACTAGCGGGAGGGCCGAGCAGTACTTC	CASSYVTSGRAEQYF
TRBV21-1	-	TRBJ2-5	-	TGTGCCAGCAGCAACCCTTGGACAGGGTTGGACGGAGAGACCCAGTACTTC	CASSNPWTGLDGETQYF
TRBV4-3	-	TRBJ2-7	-	TGCGCCAGCAGCCAAGAAACAGGGATCGAGCAGTACTTC	CASSQETGIEQYF
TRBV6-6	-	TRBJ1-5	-	TGTGCCAGCAGTTACCTAACGAGGAGGATGGATCAGCCCCAGCATTTT	CASSYLTRRMDQPQHF
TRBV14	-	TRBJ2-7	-	TGTGCCAGCAGCCAAGATAGGCACAGGGCCTACGAGCAGTACTTC	CASSQDRHRAYEQYF
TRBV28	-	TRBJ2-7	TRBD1	TGTGCCACCCTCCGGGACAGCTACGAGCAGTACTTC	CATLRDSYEQYF
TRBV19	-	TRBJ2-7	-	TGTGCCAGTGGTACGGCCCAGACTTTCGGGCAGTACTTC	CASGTAQTFGQYF
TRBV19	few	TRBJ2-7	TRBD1	TGTGCCAGTAGGGCCGGGACAGGGTACTACGAGCAGTACTTC	CASRAGTGYYEQYF
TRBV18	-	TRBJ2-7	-	TGTGCCAGCTCAAGCTCTAGAGGAGCGGAGCAGTACTTC	CASSSSRGAEQYF
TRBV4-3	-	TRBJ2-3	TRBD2	TGCGCCAGCAGCCAAGATGTACGGGGGGGCACAGATACGCAGTATTTT	CASSQDVRGGTDTQYF
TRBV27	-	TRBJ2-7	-	TGTGCCAGCAGGTCGGTAGTCTATCCCTACGAGCAGTACTTC	CASRSVVYPYEQYF
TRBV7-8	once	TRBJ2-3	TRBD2	TGTGCCAGCAGTCCGGGACTAGCGTCAGATACGCAGTATTTT	CASSPGLASDTQYF
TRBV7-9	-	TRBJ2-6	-	TGTGCCAGCAGCGGCCGACAGCCGTTTATAGGAGGGGCCAACGTCCTGACTTTC	CASSGRQPFIGGANVLTF
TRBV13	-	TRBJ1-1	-	TGTGCCAGCAGCTTACGCCCGGTGAACACTGAAGCTTTCTTT	CASSLRPVNTEAFF
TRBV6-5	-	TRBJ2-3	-	TGTGCCAGCAGTTACACCAGGGGCAAAGATACGCAGTATTTT	CASSYTRGKDTQYF
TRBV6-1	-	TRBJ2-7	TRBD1	TGTGCCACCTGGACAGGGGGACGCGAGCAGTACTTC	CATWTGGREQYF
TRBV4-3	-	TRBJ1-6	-	TGCGCCAGCAGCCAAGGGACAGTCAATAATTCACCCCTCCACTTT	CASSQGTVNNSPLHF
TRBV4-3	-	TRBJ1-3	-	TGCGCCAGCAGCCAAGATGGAGGGGTTGGATCTGGAAACACCATATATTTT	CASSQDGGVGSGNTIYF
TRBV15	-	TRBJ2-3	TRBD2	TGTGCCACCAGCAGAGAGGGACTAGCGGGAGACCCAGATACGCAGTATTTT	CATSREGLAGDPDTQYF
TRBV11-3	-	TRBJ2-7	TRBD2	TGTGCCAGCAGCTTAGACAAGACTTGGACTAGCGGATCCTACGAGCAGTACTTC	CASSLDKTWTSGSYEQYF
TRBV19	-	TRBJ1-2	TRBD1	TGTGCCAGTAGTAGGACAGGGTTTCTTGGCTACACCTTC	CASSRTGFLGYTF
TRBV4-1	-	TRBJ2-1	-	TGCGCCAGCAGCCGTGGTGGTGAGGTCTACAATGAGCAGTTCTTC	CASSRGGEVYNEQFF
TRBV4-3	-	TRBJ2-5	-	TGCGCCAGCAGCCACGACAGAGAGAAAGAGACCCAGTACTTC	CASSHDREKETQYF
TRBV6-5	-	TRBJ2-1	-	TGTGCCAGCAGCTCCTGGAACCTAGGCAATGAGCAGTTCTTC	CASSSWNLGNEQFF
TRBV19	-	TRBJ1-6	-	TGTGCCAGTAGTACCCCGGGTGATGGGAGGAATTCACCCCTCCACTTT	CASSTPGDGRNSPLHF
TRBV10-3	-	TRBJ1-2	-	TGTGCCATCAGGAGGGCGGGAGGGGGAGAGAGAGGCTACACCTTC	CAIRRAGGGERGYTF
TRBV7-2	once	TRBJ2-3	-	TGTGCCAGCAGCGAATCTAGCGAGGTACGGACAGATACGCAGTATTTT	CASSESSEVRTDTQYF
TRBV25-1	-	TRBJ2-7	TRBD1	TGTGCCAGCAGTCCGGACAGGGCCTCCTACGAGCAGTACTTC	CASSPDRASYEQYF
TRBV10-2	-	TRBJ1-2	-	TGCGCCAGCAGTGAGTCGATAGCGACTGCGGGCTACACCTTC	CASSESIATAGYTF
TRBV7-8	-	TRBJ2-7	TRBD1	TGTGCCAGCAGCTTAAGAAGCCCGGGACAGGGATCACACGAGCAGTACTTC	CASSLRSPGQGSHEQYF
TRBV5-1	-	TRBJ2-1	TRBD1	TGCGCCAGCAGCCTGGACAGGGTAGGCCATGAGCAGTTCTTC	CASSLDRVGHEQFF
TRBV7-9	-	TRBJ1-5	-	TGTGCCAGCAGCGCGACAGGAGGTAGCAATCAGCCCCAGCATTTT	CASSATGGSNQPQHF
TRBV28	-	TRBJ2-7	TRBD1	TGTGCCAGCAGCCCCCGTGGGACAGGGAAGCAGGAGCAGTACTTC	CASSPRGTGKQEQYF
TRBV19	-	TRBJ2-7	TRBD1	TGTGCCAGTGGAACAGGGGCCTACGAGCAGTACTTC	CASGTGAYEQYF
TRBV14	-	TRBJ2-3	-	TGTGCCAGCAGCCCCCAGGCGGGGGATACGCAGTATTTT	CASSPQAGDTQYF
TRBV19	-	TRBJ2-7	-	TGTGCCAGTAGTAGGGGGCACATCTACGAGCAGTACTTC	CASSRGHIYEQYF
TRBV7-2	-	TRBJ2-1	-	TGTGCCAGCAGCTATACTAGTGGGTCCTACAATGAGCAGTTCTTC	CASSYTSGSYNEQFF
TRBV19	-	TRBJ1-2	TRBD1	TGTGCCAGTAGTATAGATTTCCCGGGACAGGGAGGCTACACCTTC	CASSIDFPGQGGYTF
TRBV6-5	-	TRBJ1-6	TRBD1	TGTGCCAGAGGGGACAGGGGGGCTTCTCATTCACCCCTCCACTTT	CARGDRGASHSPLHF
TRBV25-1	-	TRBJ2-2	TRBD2	TGTGCCAGCAGTGCTAAGAGACTAGCGGGAGGGCAGGACGGGGAGCTGTTTTTT	CASSAKRLAGGQDGELFF
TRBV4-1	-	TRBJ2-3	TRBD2	TGCGCCAGCAGATTTAGCGGGGCGGGAGATACGCAGTATTTT	CASRFSGAGDTQYF
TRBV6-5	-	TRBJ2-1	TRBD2	TGTGCCAGCAGTTCGGGGGGGGTGGATGAGCAGTTCTTC	CASSSGGVDEQFF
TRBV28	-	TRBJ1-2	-	TGTGCCAGCAGTTTATCCCAGGGTCACACTAACTATGGCTACACCTTC	CASSLSQGHTNYGYTF
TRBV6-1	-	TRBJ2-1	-	TGTGCCAGCAGTGAAGCCGGGTTAGGTGAGCAGTTCTTC	CASSEAGLGEQFF
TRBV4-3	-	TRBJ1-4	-	TGCGCCAGCAGCCAAGACGTCACCATTCCCGGGGAAAAACTGTTTTTT	CASSQDVTIPGEKLFF
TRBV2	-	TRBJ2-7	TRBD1	TGTGCCAGCAGAGGGACAGGGGCCTACGAGCAGTACTTC	CASRGTGAYEQYF
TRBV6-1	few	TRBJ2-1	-	TGTGCCAGCAGAGACTATAGCTCCTACAATGAGCAGTTCTTC	CASRDYSSYNEQFF
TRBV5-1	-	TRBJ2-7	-	TGCGCCAGCAGCTTGTCCTCCCAGGGTGCGGGGGAGCAGTACTTC	CASSLSSQGAGEQYF
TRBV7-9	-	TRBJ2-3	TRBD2	TGTGCCAGCAGCTTATTTCTAGCGGGAGTTGTAGATACGCAGTATTTT	CASSLFLAGVVDTQYF
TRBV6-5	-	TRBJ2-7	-	TGTGCCAGCATCAGACAGGTACCTCCCTACGAGCAGTACTTC	CASIRQVPPYEQYF
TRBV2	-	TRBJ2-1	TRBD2	TGTGCCAGCAGGACGGGACTAGCGGTCTACAATGAGCAGTTCTTC	CASRTGLAVYNEQFF
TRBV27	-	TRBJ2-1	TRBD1	TGTGCCAGCTCAACAGGGGGACCCTACAATGAGCAGTTCTTC	CASSTGGPYNEQFF
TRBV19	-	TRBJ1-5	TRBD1	TGTGCCAGTAGTATGGACAGGGGTCAGCCCCAGCATTTT	CASSMDRGQPQHF
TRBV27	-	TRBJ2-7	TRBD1	TGTGCCAGCAGTCTCCGGGACAGGGGCATTGTCGAGCAGTACTTC	CASSLRDRGIVEQYF
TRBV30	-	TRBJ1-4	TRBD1	TGTGCCTGGGGGACCGGGACAGGGAGGGAAAAACTGTTTTTT	CAWGTGTGREKLFF